The subject of this entry is one T cell receptor (beta chain). The sample comes from a study of blood T cell repertoires in COVID-19. Overall study context: Samples of COVID-19 (acute and convalescent) were obtained from the United States, Italy and Spain. PBMCs, B-cell-depleted T cells, or T cells provided the cDNA or gDNA that made up the material.

This table comes from immunoSEQ multiplex PCR, and its TCRdb copy is limited to in-frame clones, with some not included. The sample gives fewer than 150,000 clones, roughly 80% of which show up once; approximately 16% is in the top ten. V trimming: 3 bases; J trimming: 6 bases; junction bases outside the gene matches: 9. CDR1 and CDR2 from the germline V gene are LGHNA and YNFKEQ. There are 15 residues in the CDR3. The sequencing sample was made of peripheral blood. This chain uses TRBV4-2 with TRBJ1-1; TRBD1 aligns across 8 bases. The receptor was derived from a woman between 45 and 65 years old with acute or convalescent COVID-19. As DNA, the CDR3 is TGTGCCAGCAGCCAGGGCGGACAGGGACGGTCTGAAGCTTTCTTT. Its protein product is CASSQGGQGRSEAFF.